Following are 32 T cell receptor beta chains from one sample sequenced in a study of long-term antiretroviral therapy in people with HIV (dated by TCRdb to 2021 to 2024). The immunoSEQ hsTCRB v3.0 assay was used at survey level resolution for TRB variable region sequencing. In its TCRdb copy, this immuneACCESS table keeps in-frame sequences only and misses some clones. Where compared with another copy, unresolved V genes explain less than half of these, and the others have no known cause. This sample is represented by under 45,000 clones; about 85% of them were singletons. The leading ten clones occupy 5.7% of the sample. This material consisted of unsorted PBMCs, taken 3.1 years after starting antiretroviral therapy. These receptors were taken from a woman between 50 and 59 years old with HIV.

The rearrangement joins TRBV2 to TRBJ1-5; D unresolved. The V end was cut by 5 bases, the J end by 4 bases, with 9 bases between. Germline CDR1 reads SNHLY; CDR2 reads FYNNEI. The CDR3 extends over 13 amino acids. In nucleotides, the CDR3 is TGTGCCAGCAGTTTTTTTTTGAATCAGCCCCAGCATTTT. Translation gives CASSFFLNQPQHF.

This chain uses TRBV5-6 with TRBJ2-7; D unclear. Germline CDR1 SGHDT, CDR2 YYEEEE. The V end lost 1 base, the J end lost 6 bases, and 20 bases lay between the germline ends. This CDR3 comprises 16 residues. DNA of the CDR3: TGTGCCAGCAGCTTGATGGTGGGGATCCCCTCCGGCGAGCAGTACTTC. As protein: CASSLMVGIPSGEQYF.

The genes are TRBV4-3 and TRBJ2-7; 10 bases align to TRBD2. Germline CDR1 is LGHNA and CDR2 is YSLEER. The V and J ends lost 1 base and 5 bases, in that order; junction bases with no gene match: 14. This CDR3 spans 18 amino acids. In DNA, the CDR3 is TGCGCCAGCAGCCAAGTATATAGAAAAAATGGACTAGCGGACGAGCAGTACTTC. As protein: CASSQVYRKNGLADEQYF.

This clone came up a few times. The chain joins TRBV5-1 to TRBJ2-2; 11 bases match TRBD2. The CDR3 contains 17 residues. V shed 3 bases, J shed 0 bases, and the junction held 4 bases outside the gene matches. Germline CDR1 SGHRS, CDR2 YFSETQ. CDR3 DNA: TGCGCCAGCAGCTACCAGGGACTAGCGGCGAACACCGGGGAGCTGTTTTTT. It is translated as CASSYQGLAANTGELFF.

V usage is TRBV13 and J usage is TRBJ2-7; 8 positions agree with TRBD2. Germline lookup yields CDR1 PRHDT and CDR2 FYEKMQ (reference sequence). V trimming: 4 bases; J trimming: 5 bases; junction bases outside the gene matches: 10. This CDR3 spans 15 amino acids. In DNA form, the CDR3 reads TGTGCCAGCAGCTCCTGGACTAGCCCCCGTGACGAGCAGTACTTC. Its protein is CASSSWTSPRDEQYF.

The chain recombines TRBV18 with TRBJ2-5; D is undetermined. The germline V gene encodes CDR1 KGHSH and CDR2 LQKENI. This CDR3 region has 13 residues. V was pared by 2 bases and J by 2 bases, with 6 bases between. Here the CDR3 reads CASSPNLQETQYF. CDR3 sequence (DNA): TGTGCCAGCTCACCAAACCTTCAAGAGACCCAGTACTTC.

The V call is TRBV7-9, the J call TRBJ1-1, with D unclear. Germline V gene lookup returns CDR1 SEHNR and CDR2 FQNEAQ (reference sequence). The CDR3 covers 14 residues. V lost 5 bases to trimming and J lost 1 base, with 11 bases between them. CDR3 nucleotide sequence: TGTGCCAGCAGCCACCCCGGAAAGAACACTGAAGCTTTCTTT. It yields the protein CASSHPGKNTEAFF.

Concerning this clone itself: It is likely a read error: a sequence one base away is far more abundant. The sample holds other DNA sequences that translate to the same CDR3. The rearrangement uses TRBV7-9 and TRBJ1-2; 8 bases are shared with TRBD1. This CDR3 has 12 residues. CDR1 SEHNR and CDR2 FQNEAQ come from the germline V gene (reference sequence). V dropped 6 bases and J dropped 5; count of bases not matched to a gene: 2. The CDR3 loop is CASSRQGYGYTF. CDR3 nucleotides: TGTGCCAGCAGTAGACAGGGGTATGGCTACACCTTC. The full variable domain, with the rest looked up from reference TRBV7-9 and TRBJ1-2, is DTGVSQNPRHKITKRGQNVTFRCDPISEHNRLYWYRQTLGQGPEFLTYFQNEAQLEKSRLLSDRFSAERPKGSFSTLEIQRTEQGDSAMYLCASSRQGYGYTFGSGTRLTVV.

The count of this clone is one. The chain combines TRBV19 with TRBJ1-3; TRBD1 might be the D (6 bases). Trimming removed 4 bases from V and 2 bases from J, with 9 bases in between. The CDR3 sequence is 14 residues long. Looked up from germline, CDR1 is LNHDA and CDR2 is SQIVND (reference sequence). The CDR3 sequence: CASSTGDPGNTIYF. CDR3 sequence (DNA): TGTGCCAGTAGTACAGGGGACCCTGGAAACACCATATATTTT.

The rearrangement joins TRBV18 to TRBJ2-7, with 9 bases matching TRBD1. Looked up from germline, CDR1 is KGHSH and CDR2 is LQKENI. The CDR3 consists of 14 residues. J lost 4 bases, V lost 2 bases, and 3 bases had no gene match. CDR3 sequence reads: CASSPWDREYEQYF. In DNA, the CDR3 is TGTGCCAGCTCACCATGGGACAGGGAATACGAGCAGTACTTC.

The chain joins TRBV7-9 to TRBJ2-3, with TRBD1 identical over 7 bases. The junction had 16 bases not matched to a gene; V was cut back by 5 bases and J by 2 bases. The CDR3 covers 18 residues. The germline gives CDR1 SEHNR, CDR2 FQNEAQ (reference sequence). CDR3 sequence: CASSLPRDSGRLTDTQYF. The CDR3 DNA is TGTGCCAGCAGCCTCCCCCGGGACAGCGGCCGTCTCACAGATACGCAGTATTTT.

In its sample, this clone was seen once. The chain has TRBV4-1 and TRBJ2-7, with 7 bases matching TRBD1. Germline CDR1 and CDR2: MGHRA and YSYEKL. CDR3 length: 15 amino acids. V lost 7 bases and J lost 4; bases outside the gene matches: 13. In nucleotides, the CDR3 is TGCGCCAGCACCCCCGCACGGGACAGCGCTTACGAGCAGTACTTC. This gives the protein CASTPARDSAYEQYF.

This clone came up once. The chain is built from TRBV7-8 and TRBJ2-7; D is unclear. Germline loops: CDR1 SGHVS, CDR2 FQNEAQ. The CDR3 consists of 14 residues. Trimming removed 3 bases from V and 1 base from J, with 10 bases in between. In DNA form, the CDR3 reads TGTGCCAGCAGCTTTATCACAGCTTCCTACGAGCAGTACTTC. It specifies CASSFITASYEQYF. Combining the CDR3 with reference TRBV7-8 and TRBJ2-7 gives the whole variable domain GAGVSQSPRYKVAKRGQDVALRCDPISGHVSLFWYQQALGQGPEFLTYFQNEAQLDKSGLPSDRFFAERPEGSVSTLKIQRTQQEDSAVYLCASSFITASYEQYFGPGTRLTVT.

The CDR3 spells CAWSSRNYGYTF. CDR3 DNA: TGTGCCTGGAGCTCGCGAAACTATGGCTACACCTTC. This chain connects TRBV30 to TRBJ1-2, with no clear D. CDR3 length: 12 residues. The V end was cut by 3 bases, the J end by 2 bases, with 7 bases between. Germline CDR1 and CDR2: GTSNPN and SVGIG (reference sequence).

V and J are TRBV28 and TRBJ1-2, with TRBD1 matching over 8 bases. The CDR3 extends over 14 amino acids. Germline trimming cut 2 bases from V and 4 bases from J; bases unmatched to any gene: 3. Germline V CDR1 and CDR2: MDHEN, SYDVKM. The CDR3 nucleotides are TGTGCCAGCAGTTTACAGGGGGCCGTCTATGGCTACACCTTC. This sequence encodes CASSLQGAVYGYTF.

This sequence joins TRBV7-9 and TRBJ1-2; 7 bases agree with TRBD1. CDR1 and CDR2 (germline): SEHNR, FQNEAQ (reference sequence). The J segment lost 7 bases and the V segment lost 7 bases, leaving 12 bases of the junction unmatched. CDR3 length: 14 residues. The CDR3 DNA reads TGTGCCAGCACCCCTAAAACTGACAGGGTTGGCTACACCTTC. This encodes CASTPKTDRVGYTF.

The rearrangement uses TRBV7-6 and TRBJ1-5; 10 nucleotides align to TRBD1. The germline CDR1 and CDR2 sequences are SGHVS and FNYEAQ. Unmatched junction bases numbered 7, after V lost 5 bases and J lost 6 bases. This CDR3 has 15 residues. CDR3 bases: TGTGCCAGCAGCCTCGGGACAGGGGCGGGTCAGCCCCAGCATTTT. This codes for CASSLGTGAGQPQHF.

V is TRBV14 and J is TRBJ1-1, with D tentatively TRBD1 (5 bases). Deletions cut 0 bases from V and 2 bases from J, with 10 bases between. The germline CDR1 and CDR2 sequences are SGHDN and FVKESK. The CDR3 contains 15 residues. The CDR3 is CASSQDRDLNTEAFF. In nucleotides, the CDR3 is TGTGCCAGCAGCCAAGACAGGGACCTCAACACTGAAGCTTTCTTT.

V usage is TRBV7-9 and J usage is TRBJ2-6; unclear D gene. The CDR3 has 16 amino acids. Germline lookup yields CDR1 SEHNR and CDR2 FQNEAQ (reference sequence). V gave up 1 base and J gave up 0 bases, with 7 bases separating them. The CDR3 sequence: CASSLVSFSGANVLTF. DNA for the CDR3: TGTGCCAGCAGCTTAGTGAGTTTCTCTGGGGCCAACGTCCTGACTTTC.

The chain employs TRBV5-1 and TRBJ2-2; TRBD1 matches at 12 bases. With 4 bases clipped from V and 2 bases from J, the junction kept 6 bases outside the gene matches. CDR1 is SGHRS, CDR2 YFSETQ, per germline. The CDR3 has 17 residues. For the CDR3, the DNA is TGCGCCAGCAGCGGGGGACAGGGGGCCGGTAACACCGGGGAGCTGTTTTTT. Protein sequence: CASSGGQGAGNTGELFF.

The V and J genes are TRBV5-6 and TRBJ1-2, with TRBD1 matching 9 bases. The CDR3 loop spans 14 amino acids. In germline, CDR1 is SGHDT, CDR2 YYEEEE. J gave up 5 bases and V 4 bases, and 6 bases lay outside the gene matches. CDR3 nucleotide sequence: TGTGCCAGCAGCCTCGACAGGGGGAAGTATGGCTACACCTTC. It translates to CASSLDRGKYGYTF. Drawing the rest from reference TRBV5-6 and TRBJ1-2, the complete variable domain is DAGVTQSPTHLIKTRGQQVTLRCSPKSGHDTVSWYQQALGQGPQFIFQYYEEEERQRGNFPDRFSGHQFPNYSSELNVNALLLGDSALYLCASSLDRGKYGYTFGSGTRLTVV.

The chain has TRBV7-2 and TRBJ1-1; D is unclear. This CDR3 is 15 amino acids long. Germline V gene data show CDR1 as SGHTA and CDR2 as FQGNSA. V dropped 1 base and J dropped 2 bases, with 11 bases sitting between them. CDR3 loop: CASSLGPGRNTEAFF. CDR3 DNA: TGTGCCAGCAGCTTAGGACCGGGTAGAAACACTGAAGCTTTCTTT. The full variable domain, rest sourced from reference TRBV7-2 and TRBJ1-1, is GAGVSQSPSNKVTEKGKDVELRCDPISGHTALYWYRQSLGQGLEFLIYFQGNSAPDKSGLPSDRFSAERTGGSVSTLTIQRTQQEDSAVYLCASSLGPGRNTEAFFGQGTRLTVV.

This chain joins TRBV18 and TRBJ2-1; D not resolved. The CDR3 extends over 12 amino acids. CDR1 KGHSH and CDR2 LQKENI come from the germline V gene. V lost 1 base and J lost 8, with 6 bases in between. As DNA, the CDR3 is TGTGCCAGCTCACCACTAGATGATGAGCAGTTCTTC. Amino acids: CASSPLDDEQFF.

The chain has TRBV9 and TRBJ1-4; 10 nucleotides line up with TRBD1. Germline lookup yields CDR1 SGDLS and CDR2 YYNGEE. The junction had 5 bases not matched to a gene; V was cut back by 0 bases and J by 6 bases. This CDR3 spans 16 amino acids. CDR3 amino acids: CASSVGGQGWDEKLFF. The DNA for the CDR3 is TGTGCCAGCAGCGTAGGGGGACAGGGGTGGGATGAAAAACTGTTTTTT.

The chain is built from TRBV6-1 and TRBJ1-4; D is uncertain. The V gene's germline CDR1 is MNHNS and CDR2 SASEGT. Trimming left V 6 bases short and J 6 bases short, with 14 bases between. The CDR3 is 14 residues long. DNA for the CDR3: TGTGCCAGCAGGTTTTCCGGCGGTTATGAAAAACTGTTTTTT. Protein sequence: CASRFSGGYEKLFF.

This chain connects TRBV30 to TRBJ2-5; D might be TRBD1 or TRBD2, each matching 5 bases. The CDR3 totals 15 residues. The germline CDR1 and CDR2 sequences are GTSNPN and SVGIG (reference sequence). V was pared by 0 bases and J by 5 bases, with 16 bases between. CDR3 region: CAWSVNGARGETQYF. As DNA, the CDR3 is TGTGCCTGGAGTGTAAACGGGGCCCGTGGGGAGACCCAGTACTTC.

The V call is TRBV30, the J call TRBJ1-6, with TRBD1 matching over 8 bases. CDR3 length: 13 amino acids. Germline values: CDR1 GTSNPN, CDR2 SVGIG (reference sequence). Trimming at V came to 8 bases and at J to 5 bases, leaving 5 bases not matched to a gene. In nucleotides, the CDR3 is TGTGCCCGGCACAGGGGGGATAATTCACCCCTCCACTTT. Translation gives CARHRGDNSPLHF.

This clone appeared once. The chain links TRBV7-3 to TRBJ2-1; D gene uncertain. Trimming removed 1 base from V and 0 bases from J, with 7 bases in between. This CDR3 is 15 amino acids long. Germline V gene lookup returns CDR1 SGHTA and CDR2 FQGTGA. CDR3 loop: CASSLMRSSYNEQFF. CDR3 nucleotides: TGTGCCAGCAGCTTAATGAGGAGCTCCTACAATGAGCAGTTCTTC.

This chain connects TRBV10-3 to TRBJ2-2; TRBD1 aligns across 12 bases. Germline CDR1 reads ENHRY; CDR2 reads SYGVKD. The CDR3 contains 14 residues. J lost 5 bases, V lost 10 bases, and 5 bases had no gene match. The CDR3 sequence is CASGTGGWTGELFF. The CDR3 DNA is TGTGCCAGTGGGACAGGGGGCTGGACCGGGGAGCTGTTTTTT.

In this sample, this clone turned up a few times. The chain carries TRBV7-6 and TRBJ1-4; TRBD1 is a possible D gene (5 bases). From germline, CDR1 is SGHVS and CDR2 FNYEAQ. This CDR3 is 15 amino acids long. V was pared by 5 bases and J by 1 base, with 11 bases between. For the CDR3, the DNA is TGTGCCAGCAGCCGGGGCGACAGAACTAATGAAAAACTGTTTTTT. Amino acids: CASSRGDRTNEKLFF.

The CDR3 region is CASSLYPTGGNGYTF. The CDR3 region has the DNA TGTGCCAGCAGTCTATATCCGACAGGGGGAAATGGCTACACCTTC. V is TRBV14 and J is TRBJ1-2, with 9 bases identical to TRBD1. The CDR3 consists of 15 residues. Trimming at V came to 6 bases and at J to 6 bases, leaving 11 bases not matched to a gene. Per germline, CDR1 SGHDN and CDR2 FVKESK.

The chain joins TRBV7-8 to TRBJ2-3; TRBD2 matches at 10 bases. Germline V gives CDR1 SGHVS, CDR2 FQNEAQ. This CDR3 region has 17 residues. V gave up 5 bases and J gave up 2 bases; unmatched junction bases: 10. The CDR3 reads CASSPYLAGVFTDTQYF. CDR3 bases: TGTGCCAGCAGCCCATACCTAGCGGGGGTCTTCACAGATACGCAGTATTTT.